Below, 9 T cell receptor beta chains from the same sample are listed, as sequenced in a study of OX40 agonist ivuxolimab in advanced cancers. Sequencing used immunoSEQ multiplex PCR; TCRdb keeps in-frame clones, though not all of them. Counted here are 100,000 to 120,000 clones, more than 70% occurring once; the ten biggest clones make up less than 0.35%. The specimen comprised CD4+ or CD8+ T cells sorted from blood, sampled in a trial of the OX40 agonist ivuxolimab. The receptors originated from an adult with an advanced solid tumor such as melanoma, head and neck, liver or kidney cancer.

The chain has TRBV7-9 and TRBJ2-3; 9 bases align to TRBD1. Trimming removed 5 bases from V and 5 bases from J; junction bases left unmatched: 11. Germline-derived CDR1 and CDR2 are SEHNR and FQNEAQ (reference sequence). The CDR3 contains 16 residues. CDR3 DNA: TGTGCCAGCAGCCCGCCGGGGACAGGGCGGGGAGATACGCAGTATTTT. Encoded protein: CASSPPGTGRGDTQYF.

This chain connects TRBV18 to TRBJ2-2; D call uncertain. Trimming shortened V by 6 bases and J by 6 bases, and 11 bases separated the two germline ends. Germline V gene data show CDR1 as KGHSH and CDR2 as LQKENI. The CDR3 extends over 13 amino acids. The CDR3 sequence is CASSRDEPGELFF. The CDR3 DNA follows: TGTGCCAGCTCGCGAGACGAGCCCGGGGAGCTGTTTTTT.

The chain employs TRBV9 and TRBJ2-1; the match to TRBD1 covers 11 bases. With V trimmed by 0 bases and J by 9 bases, 8 bases remained unmatched. Germline-derived CDR1 and CDR2 are SGDLS and YYNGEE. The CDR3 has 16 amino acids. CDR3 region: CASSVAVGTGGVEQFF. The CDR3 nucleotides are TGTGCCAGCAGCGTAGCGGTCGGGACAGGGGGAGTTGAGCAGTTCTTC.

This clone was seen a single time. This sequence joins TRBV5-1 and TRBJ1-1; D gene ambiguous. From germline, CDR1 is SGHRS and CDR2 YFSETQ. This CDR3 is 13 amino acids long. Trimming cost V 0 bases and J 6 bases, with 9 bases left between them. The DNA for the CDR3 is TGCGCCAGCAGCTTGGCCAGGCGCGCTGAAGCTTTCTTT. The encoded protein is CASSLARRAEAFF.

This clone came up a few times. The chain has TRBV5-1 and TRBJ1-5; the D gene is possibly TRBD1 (5 bases). The CDR3 runs 16 residues. Trimming stripped 1 base from V and 7 bases from J, with 18 bases between. CDR1 and CDR2 (germline): SGHRS, YFSETQ. The CDR3, as DNA: TGCGCCAGCAGCTTGCAACCCTCCGGGGACGGCCAGCCCCAGCATTTT. Translated, it gives CASSLQPSGDGQPQHF.

The gene calls are TRBV7-6 and TRBJ1-6; no clear D. Per germline, CDR1 SGHVS and CDR2 FNYEAQ. The V end was cut by 3 bases, the J end by 4 bases, with 13 bases between. This CDR3 comprises 16 residues. The CDR3 nucleotides read TGTGCCAGCAGCTTGCGGCGGTCCCCGTATAATTCACCCCTCCACTTT. It is translated as CASSLRRSPYNSPLHF.

The chain's CDR3 is CAWSLLYGRLNTEAFF. The CDR3 DNA reads TGTGCCTGGAGTCTTTTATATGGCCGCCTGAACACTGAAGCTTTCTTT. V gene TRBV30 combines with J gene TRBJ1-1; no reliable D call. CDR1 is GTSNPN and CDR2 is SVGIG in the germline V gene (reference sequence). With 2 bases removed from V and 0 bases from J, the gap between germline ends came to 16 bases. This CDR3 is 16 amino acids long. The complete variable domain, with remaining parts taken from reference TRBV30 and TRBJ1-1, reads SQTIHQWPATLVQPVGSPLSLECTVEGTSNPNLYWYRQAAGRGLQLLFYSVGIGQISSEVPQNLSASRPQDRQFILSSKKLLLSDSGFYLCAWSLLYGRLNTEAFFGQGTRLTVV.

The rearrangement links TRBV30 to TRBJ2-7; 7 nucleotides agree with TRBD1. The junction had 3 bases not matched to a gene; V was cut back by 2 bases and J by 2 bases. The CDR3 extends over 13 amino acids. In germline, CDR1 is GTSNPN, CDR2 SVGIG (reference sequence). CDR3 region: CAWSKGATYEQYF. CDR3 in DNA: TGTGCCTGGAGTAAGGGGGCTACCTACGAGCAGTACTTC.

This clone was picked up one time. The gene calls are TRBV7-3 and TRBJ2-7, with a weak D call TRBD2 (5 bases). V was trimmed by 1 base and J by 3 bases, leaving 13 bases between them. The CDR3 length is 15 residues. Germline-derived CDR1 and CDR2 are SGHTA and FQGTGA. The CDR3: CASSLMRTSHYEQYF. The CDR3 DNA sequence: TGTGCCAGCAGCTTAATGCGGACTTCGCACTACGAGCAGTACTTC. Full variable domain (missing parts from reference TRBV7-3 and TRBJ2-7): GAGVSQTPSNKVTEKGKYVELRCDPISGHTALYWYRQSLGQGPEFLIYFQGTGAADDSGLPNDRFFAVRPEGSVSTLKIQRTERGDSAVYLCASSLMRTSHYEQYFGPGTRLTVT.